The 32 T cell receptor beta chains below all came from one sample that was sequenced in a study of shared clonotypes between healthy human individuals. Clones were read by immunoSEQ multiplex PCR, and TCRdb kept only the in-frame ones, dropping some. The sample consists of around 1.1 million clones, approximately 80% of them appearing once. Sequenced material: memory CD4+ T cells from PBMCs. The subset denotes: CD45RA-negative fraction. These receptors were obtained from a man in his late teens or twenties in good health. Some clones in this sample may be carry-over from other donors' samples.

Concerning this clone itself: Germline and junction disagree at one end, which may indicate a read error. The chain recombines TRBV9 with TRBJ2-7; the match to TRBD2 covers 11 bases. The CDR3 runs 14 residues. Germline V CDR1 and CDR2: SGDLS, YYNGEE. CDR3 residues: CASSATSGAPEKYF. Written as DNA, the CDR3 is TGTGCCAGCAGCGCGACTAGCGGGGCTCCCGAGAAGTACTTC.

The chain carries TRBV9 and TRBJ1-4, with unresolved D. Trimming shortened V by 2 bases and J by 5 bases, and 10 bases separated the two germline ends. This CDR3 region has 14 residues. The germline CDR1 and CDR2 sequences are SGDLS and YYNGEE. The CDR3 sequence is CASSVRGINEKLFF. The CDR3, as DNA: TGTGCCAGCAGCGTGAGAGGAATAAATGAAAAACTGTTTTTT.

The V gene is TRBV10-1, the J gene TRBJ2-7; D is possibly TRBD1 (6 bases). CDR3 length equals 14 residues. Germline CDR1 reads WNHNN; CDR2 reads SYGVQD (reference sequence). Trimming stripped 6 bases from V and 2 bases from J, with 14 bases between. The CDR3 DNA sequence: TGCGCCAGCAGCCCAGGGGACGCACCCTACGAGCAGTACTTC. Translating gives CASSPGDAPYEQYF.

The chain uses TRBV28 and TRBJ2-7, with 8 bases identical to TRBD1. The V segment lost 6 bases and the J segment 2 bases; nucleotides outside the gene matches: 6. The CDR3 runs 14 residues. CDR1 MDHEN and CDR2 SYDVKM come from the germline V gene. CDR3 nucleotide sequence: TGTGCCAGCAGGGAACGACAGGGGACCTACGAGCAGTACTTC. Protein sequence: CASRERQGTYEQYF.

The table lists this clone with a count of one. The genes are TRBV5-6 and TRBJ2-3; TRBD1 or TRBD2 may be the D gene (5 bases each). CDR3 length: 15 residues. Deletions cut 2 bases from V and 6 bases from J, with 16 bases between. Germline V gene sequence: CDR1 SGHDT, CDR2 YYEEEE. The CDR3 DNA sequence: TGTGCCAGCAGCTTTGGACCGAGGGGAAGGGATACGCAGTATTTT. The encoded protein is CASSFGPRGRDTQYF.

The chain recombines TRBV4-1 with TRBJ1-4, with D uncertain. Germline CDR1 reads MGHRA; CDR2 reads YSYEKL. Deletions cut 3 bases from V and 11 bases from J, with 13 bases between. The CDR3 totals 13 residues. The CDR3 reads CASSQVRVGKLFF. For the CDR3, the DNA is TGCGCCAGCAGCCAGGTCAGAGTTGGGAAACTGTTTTTT.

This clone is a singleton in its sample. The V gene is TRBV2, the J gene TRBJ2-7; TRBD1 matches at 10 bases. V shed 5 bases and J 7 bases; nucleotides not matched to a gene: 2. There are 12 residues in the CDR3. In germline, CDR1 is SNHLY, CDR2 FYNNEI. CDR3 bases: TGTGCCAGCAGTCAGGACAGGGGGGAGCAGTACTTC. Its translation: CASSQDRGEQYF.

This clone was seen a few times. The CDR3 spells CASLKQGGNTEAFF. The CDR3 nucleotides are TGTGCCAGCCTAAAACAGGGGGGGAACACTGAAGCTTTCTTT. This chain joins TRBV19 and TRBJ1-1; 8 nucleotides agree with TRBD1. The CDR3 totals 14 residues. CDR1 is LNHDA, CDR2 SQIVND, per germline (reference sequence). The V gene end was trimmed by 9 bases and the J gene end by 1 base; junction bases not matched to a gene: 7.

In this sample, this clone turned up many times. V usage is TRBV6-1 and J usage is TRBJ2-1; no clear D. The V end was cut by 5 bases, the J end by 14 bases, with 13 bases between. This CDR3 contains 11 residues. Per the germline V gene, CDR1 is MNHNS and CDR2 is SASEGT. DNA for the CDR3: TGTGCCAGCAGTATTGTGGGCCCTAAGTTCTTC. Residues: CASSIVGPKFF.

This chain uses TRBV28 with TRBJ1-2; D perhaps matches TRBD1 (5 bases). V gave up 5 bases and J gave up 8 bases, with 12 bases separating them. Germline CDR1 reads MDHEN; CDR2 reads SYDVKM. The CDR3 sequence is 12 residues long. Here the CDR3 reads CASSPVGVGYTF. In nucleotides, the CDR3 is TGTGCCAGCAGTCCCGTGGGGGTCGGCTACACCTTC.

The chain couples TRBV19 to TRBJ1-1, with a weak D call TRBD1 (6 bases). Per the germline V gene, CDR1 is LNHDA and CDR2 is SQIVND (reference sequence). The CDR3 covers 13 residues. V was cut by 5 bases and J by 5 bases, with 12 bases left in between. The CDR3: CASSVNRVTEAFF. In DNA, the CDR3 is TGTGCCAGTAGTGTAAACAGGGTAACTGAAGCTTTCTTT. Supplemented by reference TRBV19 and TRBJ1-1, the full variable domain reads DGGITQSPKYLFRKEGQNVTLSCEQNLNHDAMYWYRQDPGQGLRLIYYSQIVNDFQKGDIAEGYSVSREKKESFPLTVTSAQKNPTAFYLCASSVNRVTEAFFGQGTRLTVV.

The chain links TRBV7-2 to TRBJ1-1; weak D call: TRBD1 (5 bases). Trimming left V 5 bases short and J 0 bases short, with 10 bases between. The CDR3 contains 14 residues. Germline CDR1 is SGHTA and CDR2 is FQGNSA. The CDR3 DNA sequence: TGTGCCAGCAGCCCAAGGGGCATGAACACTGAAGCTTTCTTT. It translates to CASSPRGMNTEAFF.

This clone was seen only once. This rearrangement joins TRBV7-3 to TRBJ2-5; D may be TRBD2 (6 bases). V was trimmed by 4 bases and J by 4 bases, leaving 10 bases between them. Germline CDR1 SGHTA, CDR2 FQGTGA. CDR3 length equals 13 residues. CDR3 nucleotide sequence: TGTGCCAGCAGCTATTCGGGAGTAGAGACCCAGTACTTC. The encoded protein is CASSYSGVETQYF. The variable domain in full, completed from reference TRBV7-3 and TRBJ2-5, reads GAGVSQTPSNKVTEKGKYVELRCDPISGHTALYWYRQSLGQGPEFLIYFQGTGAADDSGLPNDRFFAVRPEGSVSTLKIQRTERGDSAVYLCASSYSGVETQYFGPGTRLLVL.

This clone showed up just a few times. The identical CDR3 is also encoded by other nucleotide sequences in the sample. This sequence joins TRBV6-5 and TRBJ2-7; D is possibly TRBD2 (5 bases). The CDR3 covers 12 residues. Germline V lookup: CDR1 MNHEY, CDR2 SVGAGI. V lost 5 bases, J lost 3 bases, and 8 bases lay in between. The CDR3 protein is CASSNRGYEQYF. The CDR3 region has the DNA TGTGCCAGCAGTAACCGGGGCTACGAGCAGTACTTC.

This clone was picked up a small number of times. Other DNA variants within this sample encode the same CDR3. V usage is TRBV28 and J usage is TRBJ2-7; tentatively, D is TRBD2 (5 bases). Between the trimmed V and J ends, which lost 5 bases and 4 bases, there was a span of 9 bases. Germline V gene lookup returns CDR1 MDHEN and CDR2 SYDVKM. The length of the CDR3 is 12 residues. Written as DNA, the CDR3 is TGTGCCAGCAGTACCACTAGATACGAGCAGTACTTC. Translating gives CASSTTRYEQYF.

The chain couples TRBV10-3 to TRBJ2-2, with TRBD2 matching over 10 bases. Trimming at V came to 4 bases and at J to 2 bases, leaving 4 bases not matched to a gene. Germline V gene lookup returns CDR1 ENHRY and CDR2 SYGVKD. CDR3 length: 16 residues. The CDR3 protein is CAISGSGRVNTGELFF. CDR3 nucleotide sequence: TGTGCCATCAGTGGGAGCGGGAGGGTAAACACCGGGGAGCTGTTTTTT.

Concerning this clone: A much larger clone differs from this one at a single base, so this may be a read error. This sequence joins TRBV7-9 and TRBJ1-1; TRBD1 matches at 11 bases. The V gene end was trimmed by 2 bases and the J gene end by 6 bases; junction bases not matched to a gene: 5. This CDR3 is built from 15 residues. CDR1 and CDR2 from the germline V gene are SEHNR and FQNEAQ (reference sequence). The CDR3 sequence: CASSLFGTGGAEAFF. The CDR3 DNA reads TGTGCCAGCAGCTTATTCGGGACAGGGGGTGCTGAAGCTTTCTTT.

The V call is TRBV7-3, the J call TRBJ2-1, with D tentatively TRBD2 (5 bases). Trimming stripped 5 bases from V and 3 bases from J, with 14 bases between. The V gene's germline CDR1 is SGHTA and CDR2 FQGTGA. The CDR3 contains 15 residues. The CDR3 nucleotides read TGTGCCAGCAGCGAGGGTTATGGTGGCTACAATGAGCAGTTCTTC. Translated, it gives CASSEGYGGYNEQFF.

V usage is TRBV2 and J usage is TRBJ2-1, with 9 bases identical to TRBD1. Germline V gene data show CDR1 as SNHLY and CDR2 as FYNNEI. V lost 3 bases to trimming and J lost 6 bases; unmatched junction nucleotides: 6. The CDR3 extends over 15 amino acids. The CDR3 here is CASSDGQGIPNEQFF. The CDR3 bases are TGTGCCAGCAGTGACGGACAGGGGATTCCCAATGAGCAGTTCTTC.

The table lists this clone with a count of one. The chain couples TRBV5-1 to TRBJ1-2; 7 nucleotides line up with TRBD1. The V segment lost 0 bases and the J segment 8 bases; nucleotides outside the gene matches: 10. Germline CDR1 is SGHRS and CDR2 is YFSETQ. This CDR3 comprises 15 residues. CDR3 amino acids: CASSLEFGTVRGYTF. Here the CDR3 DNA reads TGCGCCAGCAGCTTGGAGTTTGGGACAGTCAGGGGCTACACCTTC.

The chain combines TRBV19 with TRBJ2-1; D not resolved. This CDR3 is built from 15 residues. The germline CDR1 and CDR2 sequences are LNHDA and SQIVND (reference sequence). The V and J ends lost 4 bases and 13 bases respectively, with 23 bases between them. The CDR3 DNA sequence: TGTGCCAGTAGTACACACCGCTCAGACGTTGTGGGCCAGTTCTTC. It yields the protein CASSTHRSDVVGQFF.

V usage is TRBV2 and J usage is TRBJ2-7, with D perhaps matching TRBD2 (5 bases). V lost 4 bases and J 3 bases, leaving 13 bases between the germline ends. CDR3 size: 14 residues. Looked up from germline, CDR1 is SNHLY and CDR2 is FYNNEI. In DNA, the CDR3 is TGTGCCAGCAGTGCCGCGGGCCGAATCTACGAGCAGTACTTC. Encoded protein: CASSAAGRIYEQYF.

The chain combines TRBV11-2 with TRBJ1-2; 8 positions match TRBD1. Germline CDR1 reads SGHAT; CDR2 reads FQNNGV. V lost 4 bases to trimming and J lost 0 bases; unmatched junction nucleotides: 4. The CDR3 covers 15 residues. The CDR3 DNA sequence: TGTGCCAGCAGCTGGACAGGGACGTCTAACTATGGCTACACCTTC. Encoded protein: CASSWTGTSNYGYTF.

This chain links TRBV27 with TRBJ2-5, with 10 positions matching TRBD2. The CDR3 length is 15 residues. Per the germline V gene, CDR1 is MNHEY and CDR2 is SMNVEV (reference sequence). V shed 1 base, J shed 5 bases, and the junction held 4 bases outside the gene matches. The chain's CDR3 is CASSLWASGSETQYF. The CDR3 coding sequence is TGTGCCAGCAGTTTATGGGCTAGCGGGAGTGAGACCCAGTACTTC.

The chain joins TRBV6-1 to TRBJ2-1, with TRBD2 matching 7 bases. J gave up 0 bases and V 4 bases, and 6 bases lay outside the gene matches. The germline V gene has CDR1 MNHNS and CDR2 SASEGT. This CDR3 comprises 16 residues. The CDR3 DNA reads TGTGCCAGCAGTGGGAAACTAGCGATCTCCTACAATGAGCAGTTCTTC. It encodes CASSGKLAISYNEQFF.

The J gene is TRBJ1-4, the V gene TRBV6-1; TRBD1 aligns across 7 bases. Germline assignment: CDR1 MNHNS and CDR2 SASEGT. The CDR3 is 17 residues long. J lost 0 bases, V lost 3 bases, and 7 bases had no gene match. The CDR3 loop reads CASSERTGPTTNEKLFF. The DNA of the CDR3 is TGTGCCAGCAGTGAGCGGACAGGCCCTACAACTAATGAAAAACTGTTTTTT.

This rearrangement joins TRBV28 to TRBJ1-2; D is unresolved. Between the trimmed V and J ends, which lost 1 base and 5 bases, there was a span of 11 bases. Germline assignment: CDR1 MDHEN and CDR2 SYDVKM. CDR3 size: 14 residues. The CDR3 spells CASSLSVLTYGYTF. CDR3 DNA sequence: TGTGCCAGCAGTTTATCGGTTTTGACGTATGGCTACACCTTC.

The V and J genes are TRBV19 and TRBJ2-7; maybe TRBD2 (6 bases). Germline-derived CDR1 and CDR2 are LNHDA and SQIVND (reference sequence). V was trimmed by 6 bases and J by 2 bases, leaving 17 bases between them. This CDR3 is built from 15 residues. For the CDR3, the DNA is TGTGCCAGTAGCAATGGCGGGACGGTGACCTACGAGCAGTACTTC. As protein: CASSNGGTVTYEQYF. Full variable domain (missing parts from reference TRBV19 and TRBJ2-7): DGGITQSPKYLFRKEGQNVTLSCEQNLNHDAMYWYRQDPGQGLRLIYYSQIVNDFQKGDIAEGYSVSREKKESFPLTVTSAQKNPTAFYLCASSNGGTVTYEQYFGPGTRLTVT.

The chain links TRBV7-9 to TRBJ2-5; 11 nucleotides match TRBD2. This CDR3 is built from 16 residues. V lost 4 bases, J lost 0 bases, and 4 bases stayed unmatched. Germline lookup yields CDR1 SEHNR and CDR2 FQNEAQ (reference sequence). CDR3 protein: CASSSGTSGHQETQYF. CDR3 DNA sequence: TGTGCCAGCAGCTCTGGGACTAGCGGACACCAAGAGACCCAGTACTTC.

The V gene is TRBV11-3, the J gene TRBJ2-2; 9 bases agree with TRBD2. The CDR3 covers 15 residues. Germline assignment: CDR1 SGHNT and CDR2 YENEEA. V lost 6 bases, J lost 1 base, and 3 bases stayed unmatched. The CDR3 coding sequence is TGTGCCAGCAGTTTTAGCGGGAGGAACACCGGGGAGCTGTTTTTT. It codes for CASSFSGRNTGELFF.

The CDR3 protein is CASSQDLQGARETQYF. CDR3 sequence (DNA): TGTGCCAGCAGCCAAGATTTACAGGGGGCTCGAGAGACCCAGTACTTC. V usage is TRBV4-2 and J usage is TRBJ2-5; 9 nucleotides line up with TRBD1. The CDR3 runs to 16 residues. The J segment lost 4 bases and the V segment lost 0 bases, leaving 6 bases of the junction unmatched. Germline V gene lookup returns CDR1 LGHNA and CDR2 YNFKEQ.

V gene TRBV5-6 combines with J gene TRBJ2-1; tentatively, D is TRBD2 (7 bases). The CDR3 runs to 12 residues. Germline assignment: CDR1 SGHDT and CDR2 YYEEEE. Trimming stripped 4 bases from V and 12 bases from J, with 14 bases between. The CDR3 reads CASSGGASRQFF. For the CDR3, the DNA is TGTGCCAGCAGCGGGGGGGCTAGCAGGCAGTTCTTC. Full variable domain (remainder filled in from reference TRBV5-6 and TRBJ2-1): DAGVTQSPTHLIKTRGQQVTLRCSPKSGHDTVSWYQQALGQGPQFIFQYYEEEERQRGNFPDRFSGHQFPNYSSELNVNALLLGDSALYLCASSGGASRQFFGPGTRLTVL.